This TCR beta chain was observed in a study of control samples from healthy donors and cancer patients. Looked up from germline, CDR1 is SGHAT and CDR2 is FQNNGV. With 2 bases removed from V and 0 bases from J, the gap between germline ends came to 11 bases. The CDR3 spans 15 residues. The protocol was immunoSEQ multiplex PCR, while the TCRdb copy is restricted to in-frame clones and leaves out a portion. The sample records 95,000 to 150,000 clones, 89% being singletons. The sequenced sample consisted of blood. This clonotype was obtained from a man aged 50 to 60 in good health. The genes are TRBV11-2 and TRBJ2-7; the D is unclear. CDR3 protein: CASSLTAADSYEQYF. In DNA, the CDR3 is TGTGCCAGCAGCTTAACGGCAGCCGACTCCTACGAGCAGTACTTC. The variable domain in full, with the rest retrieved from reference TRBV11-2 and TRBJ2-7, is EAGVAQSPRYKIIEKRQSVAFWCNPISGHATLYWYQQILGQGPKLLIQFQNNGVVDDSQLPKDRFSAERLKGVDSTLKIQPAKLEDSAVYLCASSLTAADSYEQYFGPGTRLTVT.